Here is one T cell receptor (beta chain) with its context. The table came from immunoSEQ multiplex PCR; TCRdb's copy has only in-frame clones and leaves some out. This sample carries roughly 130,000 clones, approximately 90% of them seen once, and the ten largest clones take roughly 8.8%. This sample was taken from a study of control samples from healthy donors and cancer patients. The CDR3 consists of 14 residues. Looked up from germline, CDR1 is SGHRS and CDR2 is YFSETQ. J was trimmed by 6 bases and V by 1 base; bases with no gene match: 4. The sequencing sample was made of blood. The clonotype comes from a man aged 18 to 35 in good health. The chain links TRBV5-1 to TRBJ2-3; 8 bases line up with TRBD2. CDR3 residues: CASSLRGGGDTQYF. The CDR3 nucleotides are TGCGCCAGCAGCTTGCGGGGGGGCGGTGATACGCAGTATTTT.